Ten or more counts support the clone carrying this T cell receptor (beta chain). Its matching antigen is unknown. This record belongs to a study of CD8 T cells in ankylosing spondylitis. In germline, CDR1 is SGDLS, CDR2 YYNGEE. V was trimmed by 5 bases and J by 2 bases, leaving 14 bases between them. The CDR3 spans 15 residues. Study-wide results and caveats: Prior work had noted some motif variants in reactive arthritis blood and synovial fluid.

TCRdb passed the 5' RACE reads through MiXCR, listing each CDR3 protein once. The data hold 130,000 or so distinct CDR3 sequences, with roughly 11% observed a single time. The chain is built from TRBV9 and TRBJ2-1; D not certain. The sequenced sample was blood, either unsorted or a sorted T cell fraction (not recorded which). This clonotype was obtained from a female donor with ankylosing spondylitis or in good health (not recorded which). The CDR3 bases are TGTGCCAGCAGGCAACTGGACCGACCCTACAATGAGCAGTTCTTC. Protein: CASRQLDRPYNEQFF.